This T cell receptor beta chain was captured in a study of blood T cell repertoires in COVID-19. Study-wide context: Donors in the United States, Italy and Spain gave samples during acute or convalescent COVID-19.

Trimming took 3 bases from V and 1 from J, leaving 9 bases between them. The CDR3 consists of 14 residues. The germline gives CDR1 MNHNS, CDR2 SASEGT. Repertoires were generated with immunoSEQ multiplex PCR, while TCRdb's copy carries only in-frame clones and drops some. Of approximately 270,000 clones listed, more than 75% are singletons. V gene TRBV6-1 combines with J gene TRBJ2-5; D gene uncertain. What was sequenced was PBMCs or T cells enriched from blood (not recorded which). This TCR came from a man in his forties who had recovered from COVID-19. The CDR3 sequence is CASSDIQIQETQYF. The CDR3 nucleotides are TGTGCCAGCAGTGACATACAGATCCAAGAGACCCAGTACTTC.